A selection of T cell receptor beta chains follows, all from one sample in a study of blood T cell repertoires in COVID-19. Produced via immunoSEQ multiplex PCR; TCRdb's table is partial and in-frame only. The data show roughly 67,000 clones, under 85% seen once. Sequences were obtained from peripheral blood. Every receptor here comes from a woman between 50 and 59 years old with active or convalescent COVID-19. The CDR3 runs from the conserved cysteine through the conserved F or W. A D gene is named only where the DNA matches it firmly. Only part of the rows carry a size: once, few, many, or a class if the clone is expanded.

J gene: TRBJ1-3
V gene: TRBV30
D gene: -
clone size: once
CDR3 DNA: TGTGCCTGGACCGAACAGGCGAGCTCTGGAAACACCATATATTTT
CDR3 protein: CAWTEQASSGNTIYF

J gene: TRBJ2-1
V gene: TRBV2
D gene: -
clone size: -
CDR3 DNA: TGTGCCAGCAGTTACTTCGGACTAAACAATGAGCAGTTCTTC
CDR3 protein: CASSYFGLNNEQFF

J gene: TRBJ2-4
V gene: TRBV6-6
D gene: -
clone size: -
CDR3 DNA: TGTGCCAGCAGTCGCGGTACCAAAAACATTCAGTACTTC
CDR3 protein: CASSRGTKNIQYF

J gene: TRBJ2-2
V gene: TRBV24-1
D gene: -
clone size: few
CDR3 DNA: TGTGCCACCAGTGATCCCGGGGTGAACACCGGGGAGCTGTTTTTT
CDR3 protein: CATSDPGVNTGELFF

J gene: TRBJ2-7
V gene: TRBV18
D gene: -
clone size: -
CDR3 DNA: TGTGCCAGCTCACCACCGGGTACAGCCTCCCTCCTCTACGAGCAGTACTTC
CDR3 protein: CASSPPGTASLLYEQYF

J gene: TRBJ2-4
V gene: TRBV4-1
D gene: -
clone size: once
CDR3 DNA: TGCGCCAGCAGCCAAGAAGCGGATCCCCGAAGGCGCCAGTACTTC
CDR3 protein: CASSQEADPRRRQYF

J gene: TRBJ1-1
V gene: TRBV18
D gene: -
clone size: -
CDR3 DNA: TGTGCCAGCATGCCAGACAGGAACACTGAAGCTTTCTTT
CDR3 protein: CASMPDRNTEAFF

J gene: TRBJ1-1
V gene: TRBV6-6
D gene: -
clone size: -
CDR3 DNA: TGTGCCAGCAACCTAGGCGGGGTGGCTTTCTTT
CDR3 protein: CASNLGGVAFF

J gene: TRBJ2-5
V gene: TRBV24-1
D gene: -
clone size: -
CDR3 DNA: TGTGCCACCAGTGATTCCAGGGTTTTGGGGACCCAGTACTTC
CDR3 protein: CATSDSRVLGTQYF

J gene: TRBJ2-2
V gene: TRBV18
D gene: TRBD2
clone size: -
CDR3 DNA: TGTGCCAGCTCACCCCTAGCGGGAGCTCTCGGGGAGCTGTTTTTT
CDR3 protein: CASSPLAGALGELFF

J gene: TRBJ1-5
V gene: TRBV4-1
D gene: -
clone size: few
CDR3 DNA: TGCGCCAGCAGCCAACCCCGAACAGGTGGTAGCAATCAGCCCCAGCATTTT
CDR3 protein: CASSQPRTGGSNQPQHF

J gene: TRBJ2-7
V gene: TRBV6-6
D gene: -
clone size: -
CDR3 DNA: TGTGCCAGCAGCCCAGGCGGGTACGAGCAGTACTTC
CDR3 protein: CASSPGGYEQYF

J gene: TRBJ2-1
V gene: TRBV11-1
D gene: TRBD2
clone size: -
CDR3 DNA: TGTGCCAGCAGCTTGCCTAGCGGGAGGAGTGAGCAGTTCTTC
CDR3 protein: CASSLPSGRSEQFF

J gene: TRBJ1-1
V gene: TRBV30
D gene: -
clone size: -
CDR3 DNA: TGTGCCTGGACACCTCCAGGCGGGTACACTGAAGCTTTCTTT
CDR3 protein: CAWTPPGGYTEAFF

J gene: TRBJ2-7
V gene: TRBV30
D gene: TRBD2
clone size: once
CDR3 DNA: TGTGCCTGGAGTGGGCTAGCGGGTTACTCCTACGAGCAGTACTTC
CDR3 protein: CAWSGLAGYSYEQYF

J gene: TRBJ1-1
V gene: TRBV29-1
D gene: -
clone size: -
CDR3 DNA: TGCAGCGTGGGTAGGTGGGCTGGAGAAGCTTTCTTT
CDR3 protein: CSVGRWAGEAFF

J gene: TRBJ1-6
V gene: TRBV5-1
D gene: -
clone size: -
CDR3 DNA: TGCGCCAGCAGCGCCCAGGGAGGGGGTTCACCCCTCCACTTT
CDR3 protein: CASSAQGGGSPLHF

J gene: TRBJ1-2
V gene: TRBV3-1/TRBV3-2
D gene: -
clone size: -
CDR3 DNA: TGTGCCAGCAGCCCGTACGGGAACTATGGCTACACCTTC
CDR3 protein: CASSPYGNYGYTF

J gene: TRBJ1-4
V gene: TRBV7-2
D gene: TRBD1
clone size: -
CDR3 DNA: TGTGCCAGCAGCGGCAGCGGGACAGGGGATGAAAAACTGTTTTTT
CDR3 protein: CASSGSGTGDEKLFF

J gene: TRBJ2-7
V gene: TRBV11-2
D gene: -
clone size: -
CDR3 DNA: TGTGCCAGCTCCTTGGCGGCCGGAACCTACGAGCAGTACTTC
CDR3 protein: CASSLAAGTYEQYF

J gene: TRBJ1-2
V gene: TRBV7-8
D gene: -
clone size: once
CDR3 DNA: TGTGCCAGCAGCTTAGACCCAGGGCCTACTAACTATGGCTACACCTTC
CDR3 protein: CASSLDPGPTNYGYTF

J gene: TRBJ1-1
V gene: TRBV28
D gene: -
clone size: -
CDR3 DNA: TGTGCCAGCAAGGGGCCGAACACTGAAGCTTTCTTT
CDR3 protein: CASKGPNTEAFF

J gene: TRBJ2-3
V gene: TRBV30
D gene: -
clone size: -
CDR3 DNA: TGTGCCTGGAGTGTACCGGCGGGTCCCACAGATACGCAGTATTTT
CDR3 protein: CAWSVPAGPTDTQYF

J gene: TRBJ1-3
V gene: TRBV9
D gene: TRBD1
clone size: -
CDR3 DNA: TGTGCCAGCATAGGGACAGGGCGAAACACCATATATTTT
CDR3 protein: CASIGTGRNTIYF

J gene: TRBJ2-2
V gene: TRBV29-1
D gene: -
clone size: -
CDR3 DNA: TGCAGCGTTGAGGGTCAGGTGGCCGGGGAGCTGTTTTTT
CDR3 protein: CSVEGQVAGELFF

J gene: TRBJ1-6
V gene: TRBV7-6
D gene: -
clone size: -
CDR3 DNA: TGTGCCAGCAGCTTAGCCGGGGGGGTTGAATCACCCCTCCACTTT
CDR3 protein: CASSLAGGVESPLHF

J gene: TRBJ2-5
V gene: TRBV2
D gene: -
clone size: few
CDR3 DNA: TGTGCCAGCAGGCCCAGGGACCGCAGGGGGGTAGAGACCCAGTACTTC
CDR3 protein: CASRPRDRRGVETQYF

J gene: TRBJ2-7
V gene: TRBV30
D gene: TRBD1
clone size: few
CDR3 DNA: TGTGCCTGGAGTGTCCCTCGGACAGGGGGCTCCTACGAGCAGTACTTC
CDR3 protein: CAWSVPRTGGSYEQYF

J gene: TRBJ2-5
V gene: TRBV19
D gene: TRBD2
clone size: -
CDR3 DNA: TGTGCCAGTAGTATTACGGGAGGACAAGAGACCCAGTACTTC
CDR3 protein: CASSITGGQETQYF

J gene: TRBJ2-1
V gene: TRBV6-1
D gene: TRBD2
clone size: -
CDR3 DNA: TGTGCCAGCAGTGATGGGCCAGCGGGAGCCCGTCCGGGGTCGGTCTTC
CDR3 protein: CASSDGPAGARPGSVF

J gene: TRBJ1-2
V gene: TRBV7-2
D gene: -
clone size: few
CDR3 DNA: TGTGCCAGCAGCCCACCCCGGAGCCGACCCAGTTATGGCTACACCTTC
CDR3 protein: CASSPPRSRPSYGYTF

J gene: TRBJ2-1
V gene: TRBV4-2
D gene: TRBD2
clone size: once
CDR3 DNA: TGTGCCAGCAGCCAAGGGGAGGGACTAGGCCCCGATGAGCAGTTCTTC
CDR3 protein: CASSQGEGLGPDEQFF

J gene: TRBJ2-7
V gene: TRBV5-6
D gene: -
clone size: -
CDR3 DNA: TGTGCCAGCAGTTCGGCTAGCAGCCCCTACGAGCAGTACTTC
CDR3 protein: CASSSASSPYEQYF

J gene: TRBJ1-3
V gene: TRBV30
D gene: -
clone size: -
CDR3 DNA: TGTGCCTGGAGTGTAACAGGCGGAAACACCATATATTTT
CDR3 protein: CAWSVTGGNTIYF

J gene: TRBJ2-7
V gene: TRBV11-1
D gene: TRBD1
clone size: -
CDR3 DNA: TGTGCCAGCAGCCAGGGACAGGGCCTCTACGAGCAGTACTTC
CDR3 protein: CASSQGQGLYEQYF

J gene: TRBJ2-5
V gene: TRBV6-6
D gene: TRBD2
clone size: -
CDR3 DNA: TGTGCCAGCACCAGGGGACTAGCGGGAGGAGAGACCCAGTACTTC
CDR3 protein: CASTRGLAGGETQYF

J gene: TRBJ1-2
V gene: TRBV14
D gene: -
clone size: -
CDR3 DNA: TGTGCCAGCAGCCAAGACGGCAGGATAAACTATGGCTACACCTTC
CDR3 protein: CASSQDGRINYGYTF

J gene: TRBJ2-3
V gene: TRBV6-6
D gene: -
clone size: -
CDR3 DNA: TGTGCCAGCAGTAGCCCCTCCGGTGATACGCAGTATTTT
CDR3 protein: CASSSPSGDTQYF

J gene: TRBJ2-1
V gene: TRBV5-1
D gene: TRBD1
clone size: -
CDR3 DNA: TGCGCCAGCAGCTCGAGAGGGGGCTATGAGCAGTTCTTC
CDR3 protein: CASSSRGGYEQFF

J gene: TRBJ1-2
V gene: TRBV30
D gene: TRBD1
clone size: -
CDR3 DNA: TGTGCCTGGAGCGTCCCACAGGGGTGGAACTATGGCTACACCTTC
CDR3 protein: CAWSVPQGWNYGYTF

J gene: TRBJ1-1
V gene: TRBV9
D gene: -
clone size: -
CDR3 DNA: TGTGCCAGCAGCGTAGGTCTATTGGACACTGAAGCTTTCTTT
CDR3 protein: CASSVGLLDTEAFF

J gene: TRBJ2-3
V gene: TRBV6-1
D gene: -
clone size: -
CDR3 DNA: TGTGCCAGCAGTGAAGTAAGGGGGTCCGGGACCCCACCAGATACGCAGTATTTT
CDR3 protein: CASSEVRGSGTPPDTQYF

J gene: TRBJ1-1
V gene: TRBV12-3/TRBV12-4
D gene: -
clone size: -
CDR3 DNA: TGTGCCAGCCGGCCCGTCGTAACGGGTGAAGCTTTCTTT
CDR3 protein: CASRPVVTGEAFF